The sequence of this TCR beta chain was determined in a study of cytomegalovirus exposure and HLA in healthy donors. For the study at large: Findings of an earlier analysis included some 120 million unique TCR beta sequences from roughly 200 million T cells.

The V gene end was trimmed by 5 bases and the J gene end by 3 bases; junction bases not matched to a gene: 10. Germline-derived CDR1 and CDR2 are SGHTA and FQGTGA. The CDR3 is 15 residues long. PCR used 60 Vbeta primers and 13 Jbeta primers. Study processing details: A follow-up analysis tallied about 80 million unique TCR beta chains, 8.5 million to 14 million shared. The assay was immunoSEQ multiplex PCR, and TCRdb's table has in-frame clones only and misses some. V, J and clone size were drawn from that table, and D and trimming were deduced from the DNA. This table has some 200,000 clones, roughly four fifths appearing once. About this clone itself: What it binds is not known.

Findings of the study overall: Presence/absence analyses rested on an assumption that sequencing depth was roughly uniform across donors. Another analysis was done later, and it associated more than 15,000 TCR beta sequences with HLA alleles at 0.05 false discovery rate.

The chain recombines TRBV7-3 with TRBJ2-7; the match to TRBD2 covers 7 bases. The source of this sequence is a middle-aged man in good health and CMV-seronegative. Sequencing was performed on PBMCs. Written as DNA, the CDR3 is TGTGCCAGCAGCGCCTCGGGAGAGCGGGACTACGAGCAGTACTTC. This encodes CASSASGERDYEQYF.